Listed below are T cell receptor beta chains from one sample, sequenced in a study. TCRdb reprocessed the 5' RACE reads via MiXCR and lists one record per CDR3 protein. The data contain more than 45,000 distinct CDR3 sequences, roughly 28% of them singletons. Specimen: tumor-infiltrating memory CD4+ T cells sorted from the breast tumor. All receptors come from a female donor with breast cancer. Both conserved end residues are part of each CDR3. Fields, in order: J gene, D gene, V gene, clone size, CDR3 DNA, CDR3 protein. The D gene is left open where the match is weak. Clone size is not always given. Where it is, it says once, few, many or a class for expanded clones.

TRBJ1-2 NA TRBV12-3/TRBV12-4 few TGTGCCAGCAGTTTAGCGCACGGGCCGGGATATGGCTACACCTTC CASSLAHGPGYGYTF
TRBJ2-3 NA TRBV29-1 NA TGCAGCGTTGCAGAAGGGGGAGACACAGATACGCAGTATTTT CSVAEGGDTDTQYF
TRBJ1-1 TRBD1 TRBV5-6 NA TGTGCCAGCAGCCACCAGGGGGCGGACACTGAAGCTTTCTTT CASSHQGADTEAFF
TRBJ1-2 TRBD1 TRBV6-2/TRBV6-3 few TGTGCCAGCAGTTACTCAGGGGGCGACTATGGCTACACCTTC CASSYSGGDYGYTF
TRBJ2-1 TRBD2 TRBV4-2 NA TGTGCCAGCAGCCTGACTAGCGGGGACGTCACTGAGCAGTTCTTC CASSLTSGDVTEQFF
TRBJ1-4 NA TRBV5-1 NA TGCGCCAGCAGCTTGGGGACCTCAACTGAAAAACTGTTTTTT CASSLGTSTEKLFF
TRBJ1-2 NA TRBV5-1 few TGCGCCAGCAGGGAATCCGATGGCTACACCTTC CASRESDGYTF
TRBJ2-5 NA TRBV6-1 few TGTGCCAGCAGTACAGGGGAGGAAGAGACCCAGTACTTC CASSTGEEETQYF
TRBJ2-5 NA TRBV20-1 few TGCAGTGCCGGACAAGAGACCCAGTACTTC CSAGQETQYF
TRBJ2-1 NA TRBV7-2 NA TGTGCCAGCAGCTTTGGAGGGACGTCGTTCTACAATGAGCAGTTCTTC CASSFGGTSFYNEQFF
TRBJ1-1 NA TRBV5-1 few TGCGCCAGCAGCTTCAGGGGAAGGAACACTGAAGCTTTCTTT CASSFRGRNTEAFF
TRBJ2-7 NA TRBV6-1 NA TGTGCCAGCAGTGAAGGCCCATCCGAGCAGTACTTC CASSEGPSEQYF
TRBJ1-1 NA TRBV7-9 many TGTGCCAGCAGCCTTATTGGGAACACTGAAGCTTTCTTT CASSLIGNTEAFF
TRBJ2-2 NA TRBV4-2 NA TGTGCCAGCAGCCAAGGAGTTGCCGGGGAGCTGTTTTTT CASSQGVAGELFF